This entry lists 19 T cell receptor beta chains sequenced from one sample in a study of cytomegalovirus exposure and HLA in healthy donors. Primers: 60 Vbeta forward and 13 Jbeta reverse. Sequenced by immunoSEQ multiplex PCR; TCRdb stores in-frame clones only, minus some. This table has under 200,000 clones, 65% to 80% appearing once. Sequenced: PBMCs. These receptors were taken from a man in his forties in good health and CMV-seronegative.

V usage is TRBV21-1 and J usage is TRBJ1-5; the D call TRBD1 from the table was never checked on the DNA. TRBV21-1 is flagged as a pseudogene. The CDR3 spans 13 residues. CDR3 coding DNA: TGTGCCAACACTGACAGGGCAGACCAGCCCCAGCATTTT. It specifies CANTDRADQPQHF.

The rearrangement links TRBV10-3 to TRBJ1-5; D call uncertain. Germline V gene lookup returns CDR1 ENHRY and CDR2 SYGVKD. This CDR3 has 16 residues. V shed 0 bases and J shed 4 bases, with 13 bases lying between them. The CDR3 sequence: CAISESGRSSNQPQHF. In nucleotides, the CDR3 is TGTGCCATCAGTGAGTCGGGCAGGTCCTCGAATCAGCCCCAGCATTTT.

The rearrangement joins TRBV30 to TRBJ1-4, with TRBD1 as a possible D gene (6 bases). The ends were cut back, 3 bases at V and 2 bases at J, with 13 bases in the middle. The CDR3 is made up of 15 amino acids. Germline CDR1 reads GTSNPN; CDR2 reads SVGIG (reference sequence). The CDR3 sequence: CAWSPGAQTNEKLFF. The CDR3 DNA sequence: TGTGCCTGGAGCCCAGGGGCCCAGACTAATGAAAAACTGTTTTTT.

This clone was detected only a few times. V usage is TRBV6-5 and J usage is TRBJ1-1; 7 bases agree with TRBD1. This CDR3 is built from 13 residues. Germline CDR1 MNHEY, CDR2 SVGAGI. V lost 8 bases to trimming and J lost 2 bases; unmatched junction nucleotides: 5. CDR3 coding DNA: TGTGCCAGCGGGCGACAGGGTAACACTGAAGCTTTCTTT. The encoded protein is CASGRQGNTEAFF.

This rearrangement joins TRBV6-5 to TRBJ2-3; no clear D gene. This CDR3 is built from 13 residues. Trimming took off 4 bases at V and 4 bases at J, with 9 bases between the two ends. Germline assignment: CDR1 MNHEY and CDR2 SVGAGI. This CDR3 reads CASSSQVADTQYF. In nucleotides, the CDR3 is TGTGCCAGCAGTTCTCAGGTGGCAGATACGCAGTATTTT.

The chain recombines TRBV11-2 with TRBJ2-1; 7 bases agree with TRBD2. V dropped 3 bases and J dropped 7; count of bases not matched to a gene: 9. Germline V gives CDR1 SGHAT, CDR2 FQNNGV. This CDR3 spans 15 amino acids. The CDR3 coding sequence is TGTGCCAGCAGCTTGGAAGCGGGGACTTATAATGAGCAGTTCTTC. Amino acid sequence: CASSLEAGTYNEQFF. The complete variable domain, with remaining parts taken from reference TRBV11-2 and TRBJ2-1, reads EAGVAQSPRYKIIEKRQSVAFWCNPISGHATLYWYQQILGQGPKLLIQFQNNGVVDDSQLPKDRFSAERLKGVDSTLKIQPAKLEDSAVYLCASSLEAGTYNEQFFGPGTRLTVL.

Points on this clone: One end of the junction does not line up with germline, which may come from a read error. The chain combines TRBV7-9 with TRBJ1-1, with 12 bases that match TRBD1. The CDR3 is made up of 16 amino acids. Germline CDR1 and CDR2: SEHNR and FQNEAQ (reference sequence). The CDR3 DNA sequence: TGTTCCAGCAGCTTATATACCGGGACAGGGGGCCCTGAAGCTTTCTTT. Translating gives CSSSLYTGTGGPEAFF. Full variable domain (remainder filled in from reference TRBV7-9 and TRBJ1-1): DTGVSQNPRHKITKRGQNVTFRCDPISEHNRLYWYRQTLGQGPEFLTYFQNEAQLEKSRLLSDRFSAERPKGSFSTLEIQRTEQGDSAMYLCSSSLYTGTGGPEAFFGQGTRLTVV.

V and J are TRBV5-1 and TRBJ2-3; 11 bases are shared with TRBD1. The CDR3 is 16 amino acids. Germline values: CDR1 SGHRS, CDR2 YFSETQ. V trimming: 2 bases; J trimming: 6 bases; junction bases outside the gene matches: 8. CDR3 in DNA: TGCGCCAGCAGCTTAGCAGGGACAGGGGGTATGGATACGCAGTATTTT. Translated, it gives CASSLAGTGGMDTQYF.

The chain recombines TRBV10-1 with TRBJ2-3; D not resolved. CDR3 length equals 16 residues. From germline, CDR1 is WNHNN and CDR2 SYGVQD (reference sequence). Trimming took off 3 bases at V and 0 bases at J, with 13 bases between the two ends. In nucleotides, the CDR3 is TGCGCCAGCAGTGATGTCAGATCGACTAGCACAGATACGCAGTATTTT. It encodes CASSDVRSTSTDTQYF.

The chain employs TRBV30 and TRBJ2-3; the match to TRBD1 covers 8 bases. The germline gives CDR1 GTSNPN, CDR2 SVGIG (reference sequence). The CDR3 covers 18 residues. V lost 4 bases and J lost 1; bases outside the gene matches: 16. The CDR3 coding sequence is TGTGCCTGGAAAGACGTCAGCAGGGGGCTGGGAGGCACAGATACGCAGTATTTT. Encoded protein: CAWKDVSRGLGGTDTQYF.

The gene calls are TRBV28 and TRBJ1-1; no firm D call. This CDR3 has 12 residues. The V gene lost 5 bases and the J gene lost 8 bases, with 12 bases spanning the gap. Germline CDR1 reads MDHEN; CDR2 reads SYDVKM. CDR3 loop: CASSPTLSEAFF. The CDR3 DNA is TGTGCCAGCAGTCCCACTCTAAGCGAAGCTTTCTTT.

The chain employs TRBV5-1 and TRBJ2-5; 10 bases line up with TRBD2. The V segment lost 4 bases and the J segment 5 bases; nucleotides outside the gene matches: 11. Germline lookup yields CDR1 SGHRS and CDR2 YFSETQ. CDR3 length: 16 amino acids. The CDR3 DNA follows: TGCGCCAGCAGCCGGAGGGCTAGCGGGGGCGGGGAGACCCAGTACTTC. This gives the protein CASSRRASGGGETQYF.

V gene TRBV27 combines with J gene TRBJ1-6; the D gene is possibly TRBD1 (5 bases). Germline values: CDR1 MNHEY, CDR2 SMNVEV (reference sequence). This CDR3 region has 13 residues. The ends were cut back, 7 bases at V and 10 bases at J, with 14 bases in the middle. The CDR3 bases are TGTGCCAGCATGTGGGTCGGGGGATCACCCCTCCACTTT. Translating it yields CASMWVGGSPLHF.

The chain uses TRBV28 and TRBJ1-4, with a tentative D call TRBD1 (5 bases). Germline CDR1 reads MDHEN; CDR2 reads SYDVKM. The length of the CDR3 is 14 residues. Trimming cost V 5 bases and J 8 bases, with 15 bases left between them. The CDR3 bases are TGTGCCAGCAGTCAGCGGGGCTCCTCCGAAAAACTGTTTTTT. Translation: CASSQRGSSEKLFF. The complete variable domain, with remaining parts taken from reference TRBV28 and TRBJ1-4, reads DVKVTQSSRYLVKRTGEKVFLECVQDMDHENMFWYRQDPGLGLRLIYFSYDVKMKEKGDIPEGYSVSREKKERFSLILESASTNQTSMYLCASSQRGSSEKLFFGSGTQLSVL.

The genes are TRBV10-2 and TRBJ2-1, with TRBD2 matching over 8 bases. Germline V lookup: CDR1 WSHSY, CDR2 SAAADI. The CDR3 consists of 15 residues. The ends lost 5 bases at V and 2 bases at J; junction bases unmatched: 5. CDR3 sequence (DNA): TGCGCCAGCAGTCTAACTAGCGGCCCCTACAATGAGCAGTTCTTC. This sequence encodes CASSLTSGPYNEQFF.

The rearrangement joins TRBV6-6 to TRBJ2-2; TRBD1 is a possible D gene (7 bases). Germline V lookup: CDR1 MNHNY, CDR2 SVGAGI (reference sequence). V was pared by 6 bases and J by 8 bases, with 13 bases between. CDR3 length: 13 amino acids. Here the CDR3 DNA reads TGTGCCAGCAGCGACAGGGAGGCGGGGGAGCTGTTTTTT. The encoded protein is CASSDREAGELFF.

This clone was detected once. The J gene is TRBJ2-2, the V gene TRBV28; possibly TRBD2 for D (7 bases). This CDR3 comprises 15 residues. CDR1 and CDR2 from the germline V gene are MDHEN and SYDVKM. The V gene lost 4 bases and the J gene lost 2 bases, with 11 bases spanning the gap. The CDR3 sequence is CASSYGGLNTGELFF. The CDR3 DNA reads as TGTGCCAGCAGTTACGGGGGGCTCAACACCGGGGAGCTGTTTTTT. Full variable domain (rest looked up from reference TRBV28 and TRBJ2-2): DVKVTQSSRYLVKRTGEKVFLECVQDMDHENMFWYRQDPGLGLRLIYFSYDVKMKEKGDIPEGYSVSREKKERFSLILESASTNQTSMYLCASSYGGLNTGELFFGEGSRLTVL.

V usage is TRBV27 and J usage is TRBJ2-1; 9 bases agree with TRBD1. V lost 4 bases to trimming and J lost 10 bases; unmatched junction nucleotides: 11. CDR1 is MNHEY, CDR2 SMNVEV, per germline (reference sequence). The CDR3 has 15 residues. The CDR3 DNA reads TGTGCCAGCAGTTATCCCCACAGGGGGCTTAAGGAGCAGTTCTTC. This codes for CASSYPHRGLKEQFF.

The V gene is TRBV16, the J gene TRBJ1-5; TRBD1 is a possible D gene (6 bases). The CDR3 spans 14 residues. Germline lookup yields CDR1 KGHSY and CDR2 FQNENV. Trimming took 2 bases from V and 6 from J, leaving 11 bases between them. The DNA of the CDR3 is TGTGCCAGCAGCCAACGGGACATGGGTCAGCCCCAGCATTTT. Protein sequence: CASSQRDMGQPQHF.